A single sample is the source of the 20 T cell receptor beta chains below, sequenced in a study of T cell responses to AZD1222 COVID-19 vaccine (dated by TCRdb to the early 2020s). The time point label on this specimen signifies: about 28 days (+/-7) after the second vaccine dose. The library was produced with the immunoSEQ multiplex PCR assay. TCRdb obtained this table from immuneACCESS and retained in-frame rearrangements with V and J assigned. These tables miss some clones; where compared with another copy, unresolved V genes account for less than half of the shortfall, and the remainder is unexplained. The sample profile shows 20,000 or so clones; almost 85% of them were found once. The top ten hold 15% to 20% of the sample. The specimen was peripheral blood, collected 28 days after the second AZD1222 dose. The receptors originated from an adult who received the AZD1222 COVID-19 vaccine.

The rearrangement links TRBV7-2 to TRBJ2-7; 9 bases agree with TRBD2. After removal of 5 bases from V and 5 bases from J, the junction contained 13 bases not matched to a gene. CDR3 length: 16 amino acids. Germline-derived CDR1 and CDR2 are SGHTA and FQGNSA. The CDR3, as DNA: TGTGCCAGCAGCGCCTCAACTAGCGGGCCCTTCCACGAGCAGTACTTC. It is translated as CASSASTSGPFHEQYF.

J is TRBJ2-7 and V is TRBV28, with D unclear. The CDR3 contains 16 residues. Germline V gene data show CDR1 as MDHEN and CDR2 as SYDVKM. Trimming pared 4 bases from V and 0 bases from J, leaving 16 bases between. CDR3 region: CASSSVFPPSSYEQYF. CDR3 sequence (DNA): TGTGCCAGCAGTTCTGTCTTTCCTCCCAGCTCCTACGAGCAGTACTTC.

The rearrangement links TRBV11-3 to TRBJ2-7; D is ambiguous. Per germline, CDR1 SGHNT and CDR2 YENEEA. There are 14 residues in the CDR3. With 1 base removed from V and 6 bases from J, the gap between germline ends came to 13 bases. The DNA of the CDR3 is TGTGCCAGCAGCTTAGTTTCTGGGCCGCGCGAGCAGTACTTC. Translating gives CASSLVSGPREQYF.

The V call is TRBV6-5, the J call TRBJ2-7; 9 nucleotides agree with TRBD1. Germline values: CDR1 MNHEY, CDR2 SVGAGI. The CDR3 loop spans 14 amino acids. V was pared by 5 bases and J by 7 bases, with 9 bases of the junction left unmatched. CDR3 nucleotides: TGTGCCAGCAGTCTCCGGGACAGGGTGTGGGAGCAGTACTTC. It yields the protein CASSLRDRVWEQYF.

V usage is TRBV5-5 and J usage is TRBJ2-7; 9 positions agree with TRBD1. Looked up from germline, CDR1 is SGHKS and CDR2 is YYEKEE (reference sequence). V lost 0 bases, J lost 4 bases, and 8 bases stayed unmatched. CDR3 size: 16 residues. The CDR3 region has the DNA TGTGCCAGCAGCTTGGCCCCACAGGGGGCTAGGTACGAGCAGTACTTC. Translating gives CASSLAPQGARYEQYF.

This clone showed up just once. The CDR3 nucleotides are TGTGCCAGTCACCGGGGCGCAGGTTTAGGCAATCAGCCCCAGCATTTT. Translated: CASHRGAGLGNQPQHF. The chain combines TRBV19 with TRBJ1-5; TRBD1 might be the D (5 bases). Germline V gene lookup returns CDR1 LNHDA and CDR2 SQIVND (reference sequence). The CDR3 spans 16 residues. Between the trimmed V and J ends, which lost 8 bases and 2 bases, there was a span of 19 bases. Full variable domain (missing parts from reference TRBV19 and TRBJ1-5): DGGITQSPKYLFRKEGQNVTLSCEQNLNHDAMYWYRQDPGQGLRLIYYSQIVNDFQKGDIAEGYSVSREKKESFPLTVTSAQKNPTAFYLCASHRGAGLGNQPQHFGDGTRLSIL.

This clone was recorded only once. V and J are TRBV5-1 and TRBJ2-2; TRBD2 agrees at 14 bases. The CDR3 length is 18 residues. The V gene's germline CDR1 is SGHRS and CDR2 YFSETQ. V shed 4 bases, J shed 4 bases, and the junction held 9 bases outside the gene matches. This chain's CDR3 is CASSPPGLAGDGTGELFF. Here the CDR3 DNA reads TGCGCCAGCAGCCCACCGGGACTAGCGGGAGATGGCACCGGGGAGCTGTTTTTT.

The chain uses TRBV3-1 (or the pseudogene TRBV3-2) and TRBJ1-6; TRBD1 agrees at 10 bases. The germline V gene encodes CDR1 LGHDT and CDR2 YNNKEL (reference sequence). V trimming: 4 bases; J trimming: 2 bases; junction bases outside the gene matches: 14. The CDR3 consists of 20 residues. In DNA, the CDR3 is TGTGCCAGCAGCCCTTCGAACCGGGACAGGGGTAACCCCTATAATTCACCCCTCCACTTT. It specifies CASSPSNRDRGNPYNSPLHF.

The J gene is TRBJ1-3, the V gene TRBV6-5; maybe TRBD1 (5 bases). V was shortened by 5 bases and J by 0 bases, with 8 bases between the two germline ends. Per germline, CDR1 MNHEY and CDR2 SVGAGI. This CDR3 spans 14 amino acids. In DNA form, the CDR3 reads TGTGCCAGCAGTCAGGGCTACTCTGGAAACACCATATATTTT. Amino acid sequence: CASSQGYSGNTIYF.

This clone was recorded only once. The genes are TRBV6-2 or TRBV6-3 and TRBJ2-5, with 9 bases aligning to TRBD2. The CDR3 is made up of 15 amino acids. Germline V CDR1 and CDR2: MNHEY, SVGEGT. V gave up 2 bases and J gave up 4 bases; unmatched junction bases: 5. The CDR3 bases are TGTGCCAGCAGTTACGTCGGCGGGAGGGCAGAGACCCAGTACTTC. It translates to CASSYVGGRAETQYF.

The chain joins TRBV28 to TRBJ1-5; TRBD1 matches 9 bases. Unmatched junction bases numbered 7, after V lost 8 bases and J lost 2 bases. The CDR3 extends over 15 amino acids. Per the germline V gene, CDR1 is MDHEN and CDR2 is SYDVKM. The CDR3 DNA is TGTGCCAGCGATGAGCGGACAGGGGGCAATCAGCCCCAGCATTTT. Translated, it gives CASDERTGGNQPQHF.

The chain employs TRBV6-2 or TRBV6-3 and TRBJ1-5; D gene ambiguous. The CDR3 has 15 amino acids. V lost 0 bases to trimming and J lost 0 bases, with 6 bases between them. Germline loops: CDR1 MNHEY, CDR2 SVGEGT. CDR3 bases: TGTGCCAGCAGTTACTCAGTAAATAGCAATCAGCCCCAGCATTTT. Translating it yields CASSYSVNSNQPQHF.

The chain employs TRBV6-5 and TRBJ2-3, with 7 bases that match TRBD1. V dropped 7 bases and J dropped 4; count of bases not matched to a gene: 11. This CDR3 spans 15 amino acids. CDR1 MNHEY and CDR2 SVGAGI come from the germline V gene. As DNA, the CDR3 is TGTGCCAGCAACCAGGGACAGTACCGGGCAGATACGCAGTATTTT. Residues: CASNQGQYRADTQYF.

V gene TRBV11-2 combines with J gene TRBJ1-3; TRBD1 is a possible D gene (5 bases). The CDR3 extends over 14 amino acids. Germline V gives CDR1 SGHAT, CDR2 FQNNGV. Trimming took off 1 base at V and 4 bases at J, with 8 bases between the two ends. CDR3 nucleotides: TGTGCCAGCAGCTTAGCCGACAGCGGAAACACCATATATTTT. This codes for CASSLADSGNTIYF.

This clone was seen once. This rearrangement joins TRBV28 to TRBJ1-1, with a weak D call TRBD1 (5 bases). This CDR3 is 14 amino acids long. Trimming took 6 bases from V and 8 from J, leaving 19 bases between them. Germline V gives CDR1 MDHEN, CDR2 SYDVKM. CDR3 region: CASSPGDAKLEAFF. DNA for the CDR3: TGTGCCAGCAGCCCCGGGGACGCAAAATTAGAAGCTTTCTTT. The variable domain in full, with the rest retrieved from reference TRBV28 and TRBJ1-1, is DVKVTQSSRYLVKRTGEKVFLECVQDMDHENMFWYRQDPGLGLRLIYFSYDVKMKEKGDIPEGYSVSREKKERFSLILESASTNQTSMYLCASSPGDAKLEAFFGQGTRLTVV.

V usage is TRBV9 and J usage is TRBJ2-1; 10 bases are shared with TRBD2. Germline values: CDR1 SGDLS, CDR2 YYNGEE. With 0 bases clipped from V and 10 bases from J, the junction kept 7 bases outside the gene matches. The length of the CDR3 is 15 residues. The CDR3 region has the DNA TGTGCCAGCAGCGTAGGAGCGGGAGGGAAGAGGGAGCAGTTCTTC. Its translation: CASSVGAGGKREQFF.

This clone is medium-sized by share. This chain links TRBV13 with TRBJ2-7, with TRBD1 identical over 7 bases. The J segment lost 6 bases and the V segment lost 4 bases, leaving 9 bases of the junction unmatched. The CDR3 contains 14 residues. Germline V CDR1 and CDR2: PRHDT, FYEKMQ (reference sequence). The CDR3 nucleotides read TGTGCCAGCAGCTCCGGGACAGTGGGCCTCGAGCAGTACTTC. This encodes CASSSGTVGLEQYF. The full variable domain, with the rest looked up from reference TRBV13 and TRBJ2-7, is AAGVIQSPRHLIKEKRETATLKCYPIPRHDTVYWYQQGPGQDPQFLISFYEKMQSDKGSIPDRFSAQQFSDYHSELNMSSLELGDSALYFCASSSGTVGLEQYFGPGTRLTVT.

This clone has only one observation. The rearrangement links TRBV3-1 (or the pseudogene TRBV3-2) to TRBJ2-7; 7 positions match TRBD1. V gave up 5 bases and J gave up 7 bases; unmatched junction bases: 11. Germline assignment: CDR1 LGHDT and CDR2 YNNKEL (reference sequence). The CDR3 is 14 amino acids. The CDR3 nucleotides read TGTGCCAGCAGCTCGACAGACCCCAGGGGGGAGCAGTACTTC. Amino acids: CASSSTDPRGEQYF.

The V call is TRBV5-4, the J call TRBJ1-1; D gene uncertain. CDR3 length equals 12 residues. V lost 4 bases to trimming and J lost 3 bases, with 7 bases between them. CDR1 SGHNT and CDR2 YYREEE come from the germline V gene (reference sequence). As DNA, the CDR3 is TGTGCCAGCAGCCATGGGTACACTGAAGCTTTCTTT. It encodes CASSHGYTEAFF.

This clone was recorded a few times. The CDR3 DNA is TGTGCCAGCAGTCTTACGGGACAGAGAATCACAGATACGCAGTATTTT. This sequence encodes CASSLTGQRITDTQYF. This chain joins TRBV6-6 and TRBJ2-3, with 7 bases that match TRBD1. Trimming removed 5 bases from V and 2 bases from J; junction bases left unmatched: 10. Germline values: CDR1 MNHNY, CDR2 SVGAGI (reference sequence). The CDR3 spans 16 residues.